Following are 16 T cell receptor beta chains from one sample sequenced in a study of T cell responses to AZD1222 COVID-19 vaccine. Profiling relied on immunoSEQ multiplex PCR, and the TCRdb table lists in-frame clones only, not all of them. The sample shows 60,000 to 85,000 clones, around 84% of them seen only once. The sample in question was peripheral blood, obtained on day 0 of AZD1222 vaccination. The receptors were gathered from an adult in good health.

This clone showed up just a few times. J is TRBJ1-2 and V is TRBV25-1; D is undetermined. There are 12 residues in the CDR3. The V gene lost 0 bases and the J gene lost 7 bases, with 6 bases spanning the gap. Germline V CDR1 and CDR2: MGHDK, SYGVNS. CDR3 region: CASSEYSVGYTF. The CDR3, as DNA: TGTGCCAGCAGTGAATATTCGGTTGGCTACACCTTC.

The gene calls are TRBV30 and TRBJ1-4; D is uncertain. Looked up from germline, CDR1 is GTSNPN and CDR2 is SVGIG (reference sequence). The CDR3 consists of 13 residues. Between the trimmed V and J ends, which lost 0 bases and 6 bases, there was a span of 8 bases. In DNA, the CDR3 is TGTGCCTGGAGTGTCATAGGGTATGAAAAACTGTTTTTT. Encoded protein: CAWSVIGYEKLFF.

The genes are TRBV5-4 and TRBJ2-4; D is perhaps TRBD2 (6 bases). The CDR3 sequence is 12 residues long. The V end was cut by 0 bases, the J end by 8 bases, with 6 bases between. Germline lookup yields CDR1 SGHNT and CDR2 YYREEE (reference sequence). In DNA, the CDR3 is TGTGCCAGCAGCTTGGGGGGGGACATTCAGTACTTC. Encoded protein: CASSLGGDIQYF. Drawing the rest from reference TRBV5-4 and TRBJ2-4, the complete variable domain is ETGVTQSPTHLIKTRGQQVTLRCSSQSGHNTVSWYQQALGQGPQFIFQYYREEENGRGNFPPRFSGLQFPNYSSELNVNALELDDSALYLCASSLGGDIQYFGAGTRLSVL.

The chain employs TRBV11-2 and TRBJ1-2; maybe TRBD1 (5 bases). Per germline, CDR1 SGHAT and CDR2 FQNNGV. V was trimmed by 0 bases and J by 6 bases, leaving 14 bases between them. The CDR3 extends over 15 amino acids. The CDR3 DNA is TGTGCCAGCAGCTTAGATCAGGGTCGATTCCATGGCTACACCTTC. Protein: CASSLDQGRFHGYTF.

The rearrangement links TRBV2 to TRBJ1-2; no reliable D call. The CDR3 totals 14 residues. V lost 5 bases and J lost 3, with 13 bases in between. In germline, CDR1 is SNHLY, CDR2 FYNNEI. CDR3 sequence reads: CASSTLSSHYGYTF. The CDR3 DNA follows: TGTGCCAGCAGTACCCTCAGTTCCCACTATGGCTACACCTTC.

The chain links TRBV6-5 to TRBJ1-5; D possibly corresponds to TRBD1 (5 bases). The ends were cut back, 4 bases at V and 15 bases at J, with 19 bases in the middle. CDR1 MNHEY and CDR2 SVGAGI come from the germline V gene. The CDR3 runs to 13 residues. The CDR3 DNA follows: TGTGCCAGCAGTTCTGGTTCCCTCGGGACCGGGCATTTT. It specifies CASSSGSLGTGHF.

This sequence joins TRBV7-2 and TRBJ1-1; no clear D gene. Germline V gene lookup returns CDR1 SGHTA and CDR2 FQGNSA. The CDR3 has 13 residues. V lost 1 base, J lost 0 bases, and 3 bases lay in between. The CDR3 loop reads CASSLGMNTEAFF. In nucleotides, the CDR3 is TGTGCCAGCAGCTTAGGGATGAACACTGAAGCTTTCTTT.

The V gene is TRBV7-9, the J gene TRBJ2-1, with 8 bases identical to TRBD2. This CDR3 has 12 amino acids. Germline CDR1 reads SEHNR; CDR2 reads FQNEAQ (reference sequence). The CDR3 region is CATSGPYNEQFF. CDR3 in DNA: TGTGCTACTAGCGGACCCTACAATGAGCAGTTCTTC. Supplemented by reference TRBV7-9 and TRBJ2-1, the full variable domain reads DTGVSQNPRHKITKRGQNVTFRCDPISEHNRLYWYRQTLGQGPEFLTYFQNEAQLEKSRLLSDRFSAERPKGSFSTLEIQRTEQGDSAMYLCATSGPYNEQFFGPGTRLTVL.

The gene calls are TRBV3-1 (or the pseudogene TRBV3-2) and TRBJ2-7; D gene unclear. Germline V gene data show CDR1 as LGHDT and CDR2 as YNNKEL (reference sequence). Trimming shortened V by 6 bases and J by 7 bases, and 13 bases separated the two germline ends. The CDR3 covers 12 residues. In DNA, the CDR3 is TGTGCCAGCAGTTCTAGTATGTGGGAGCAGTACTTC. It codes for CASSSSMWEQYF.

The V and J genes are TRBV12-5 and TRBJ1-5; D possibly corresponds to TRBD1 (6 bases). The ends were cut back, 7 bases at V and 6 bases at J, with 19 bases in the middle. CDR3 length: 15 residues. CDR1 and CDR2 (germline): LGHNT, FRNRAP. The DNA for the CDR3 is TGTGCTAGTGCCCGAGGGGGAATTGAACTTCAGCCCCAGCATTTT. Translating gives CASARGGIELQPQHF.

This chain uses TRBV7-8 with TRBJ1-3; D gene uncertain. Trimming removed 5 bases from V and 4 bases from J, with 15 bases in between. Germline lookup yields CDR1 SGHVS and CDR2 FQNEAQ. The CDR3 is 15 residues long. CDR3 amino acids: CASSPSSGPGNTIYF. In nucleotides, the CDR3 is TGTGCCAGCAGCCCATCTTCAGGACCAGGAAACACCATATATTTT.

The chain links TRBV5-1 to TRBJ2-7; possible D gene TRBD2, 5 bases. V gave up 0 bases and J gave up 4 bases, with 14 bases separating them. Germline V gives CDR1 SGHRS, CDR2 YFSETQ. CDR3 length: 15 amino acids. CDR3 amino acids: CASSLVAGLEYEQYF. Written as DNA, the CDR3 is TGCGCCAGCAGCTTGGTGGCGGGCCTGGAGTACGAGCAGTACTTC.

The rearrangement links TRBV25-1 to TRBJ1-2; D gene ambiguous. Germline V gene sequence: CDR1 MGHDK, CDR2 SYGVNS. CDR3 length: 14 amino acids. V gave up 6 bases and J gave up 0 bases, with 11 bases separating them. CDR3 DNA sequence: TGTGCCAGCAGAGGTATTCCCGCTAACTATGGCTACACCTTC. Translation gives CASRGIPANYGYTF.

The chain uses TRBV5-4 and TRBJ1-3; no clear D gene. CDR3 size: 17 residues. Trimming pared 3 bases from V and 0 bases from J, leaving 16 bases between. Germline V gene sequence: CDR1 SGHNT, CDR2 YYREEE (reference sequence). CDR3 coding DNA: TGTGCCAGCAGCTCCCCGGGTCCTAAAAACTCTGGAAACACCATATATTTT. Its protein is CASSSPGPKNSGNTIYF.

This rearrangement joins TRBV27 to TRBJ2-7, with a tentative D call TRBD2 (6 bases). Germline V gene sequence: CDR1 MNHEY, CDR2 SMNVEV (reference sequence). V was cut by 5 bases and J by 0 bases, with 17 bases left in between. CDR3 size: 16 residues. CDR3 sequence reads: CASSDPRDGSSYEQYF. CDR3 nucleotide sequence: TGTGCCAGCAGTGACCCCCGGGACGGGAGCTCCTACGAGCAGTACTTC.

V and J are TRBV13 and TRBJ2-1; 12 nucleotides align to TRBD2. The CDR3 spans 17 residues. Germline V gene data show CDR1 as PRHDT and CDR2 as FYEKMQ (reference sequence). V lost 5 bases to trimming and J lost 1 base; unmatched junction nucleotides: 6. In DNA, the CDR3 is TGTGCCAGCAGCAAGACTAGCGGGGGAAGATCCTACAATGAGCAGTTCTTC. Translation: CASSKTSGGRSYNEQFF.